In this sample, the clone carrying this TCR beta chain turned up a few times. The data were obtained in a study of blood T cells in healthy people across ages. A second roughly 7 to 11 cycle PCR used barcoded and J-beta primers. TCRdb recomputed calls from the 5' RACE reads with MiXCR, one row per CDR3 protein. Of hundreds of thousands of distinct CDR3 sequences listed, over 40% are singletons. This clonotype originated in a woman at least 80 years old in good health. The material sequenced was blood.

CDR3 in amino acids: CASSSGQQFNTGELFF. CDR3 sequence (DNA): TGCGCCAGCAGCTCCGGACAGCAATTTAACACCGGGGAGCTGTTTTTT. The chain combines TRBV5-1 with TRBJ2-2; the D gene is possibly TRBD1 (6 bases). The CDR3 totals 16 residues. Germline assignment: CDR1 SGHRS and CDR2 YFSETQ. The V gene lost 3 bases and the J gene lost 2 bases, with 14 bases spanning the gap.